A single count supports the clone carrying this T cell receptor (beta chain). This sample is drawn from a study of blood T cell repertoires in COVID-19. As for the study in general: COVID-19 samples collected from the United States, Italy and Spain covered acute and convalescent phases.

Repertoires were generated with immunoSEQ multiplex PCR, while TCRdb's copy carries only in-frame clones and drops some. This table has about 220,000 clones, about three quarters appearing once. The CDR3 totals 15 residues. V lost 3 bases, J lost 7 bases, and 16 bases lay in between. Germline V CDR1 and CDR2: SGHRS, YFSETQ. This sequence was found in a woman aged 70-85 years with acute or convalescent COVID-19. The source material was peripheral blood. J is TRBJ2-2 and V is TRBV5-1; D possibly corresponds to TRBD2 (7 bases). The CDR3: CASSSRGASNGELFF. DNA of the CDR3: TGCGCCAGCAGCTCCCGGGGGGCGTCAAACGGGGAGCTGTTTTTT.